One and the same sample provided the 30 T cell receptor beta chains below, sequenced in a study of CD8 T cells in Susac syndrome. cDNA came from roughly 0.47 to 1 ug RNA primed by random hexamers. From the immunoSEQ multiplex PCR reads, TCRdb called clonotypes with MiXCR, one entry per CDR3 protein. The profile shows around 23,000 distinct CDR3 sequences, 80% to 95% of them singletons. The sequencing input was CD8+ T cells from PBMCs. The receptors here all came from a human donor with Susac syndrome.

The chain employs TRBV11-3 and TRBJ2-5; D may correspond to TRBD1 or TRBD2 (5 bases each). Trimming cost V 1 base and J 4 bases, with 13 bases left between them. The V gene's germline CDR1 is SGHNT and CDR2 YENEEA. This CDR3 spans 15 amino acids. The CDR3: CASSLGTEGPETQYF. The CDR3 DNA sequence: TGTGCCAGCAGCTTAGGGACCGAGGGGCCAGAGACCCAGTACTTC. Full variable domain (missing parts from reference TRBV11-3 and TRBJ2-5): EAGVVQSPRYKIIEKKQPVAFWCNPISGHNTLYWYLQNLGQGPELLIRYENEEAVDDSQLPKDRFSAERLKGVDSTLKIQPAELGDSAVYLCASSLGTEGPETQYFGPGTRLLVL.

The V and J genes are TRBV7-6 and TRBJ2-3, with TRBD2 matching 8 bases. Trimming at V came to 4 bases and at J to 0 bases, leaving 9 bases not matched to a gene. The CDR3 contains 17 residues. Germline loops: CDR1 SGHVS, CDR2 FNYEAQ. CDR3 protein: CASSSYKGLDSTDTQYF. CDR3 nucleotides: TGTGCCAGCAGCTCATATAAGGGACTAGACAGCACAGATACGCAGTATTTT.

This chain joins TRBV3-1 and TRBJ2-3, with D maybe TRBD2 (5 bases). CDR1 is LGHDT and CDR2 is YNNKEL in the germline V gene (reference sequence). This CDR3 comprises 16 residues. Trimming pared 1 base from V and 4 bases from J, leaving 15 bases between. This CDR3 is CASSQVASPGADTQYF. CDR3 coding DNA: TGTGCCAGCAGCCAAGTAGCTAGTCCCGGGGCAGATACGCAGTATTTT.

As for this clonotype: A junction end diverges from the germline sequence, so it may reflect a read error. The CDR3 DNA is TGTGCTAGCAGCTCTTCCCTAGCGGGGGGCTCCCCCGGGGAGCTGTTTTTT. As protein: CASSSSLAGGSPGELFF. This sequence joins TRBV7-7 and TRBJ2-2; 11 nucleotides match TRBD2. The CDR3 consists of 17 residues. Germline lookup yields CDR1 SSHAT and CDR2 FNYEAQ (reference sequence).

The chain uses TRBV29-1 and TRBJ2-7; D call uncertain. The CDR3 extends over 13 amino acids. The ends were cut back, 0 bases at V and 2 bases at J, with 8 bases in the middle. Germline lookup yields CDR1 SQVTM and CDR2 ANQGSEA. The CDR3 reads CSVEEDGPYEQYF. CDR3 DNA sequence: TGCAGCGTTGAAGAGGATGGGCCCTACGAGCAGTACTTC.

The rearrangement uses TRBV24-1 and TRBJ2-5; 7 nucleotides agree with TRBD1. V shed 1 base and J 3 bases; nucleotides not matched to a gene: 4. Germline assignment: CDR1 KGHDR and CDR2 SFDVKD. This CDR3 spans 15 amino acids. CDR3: CATSDFAGTEETQYF. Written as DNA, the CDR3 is TGTGCCACCAGTGATTTTGCCGGGACAGAAGAGACCCAGTACTTC.

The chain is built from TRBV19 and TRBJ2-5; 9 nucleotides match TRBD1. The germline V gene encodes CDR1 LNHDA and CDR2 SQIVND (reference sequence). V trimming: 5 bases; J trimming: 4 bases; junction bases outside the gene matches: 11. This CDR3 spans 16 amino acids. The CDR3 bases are TGTGCCAGTAGTTATGGATCCGGGGGACAGGGAGAGACCCAGTACTTC. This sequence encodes CASSYGSGGQGETQYF.

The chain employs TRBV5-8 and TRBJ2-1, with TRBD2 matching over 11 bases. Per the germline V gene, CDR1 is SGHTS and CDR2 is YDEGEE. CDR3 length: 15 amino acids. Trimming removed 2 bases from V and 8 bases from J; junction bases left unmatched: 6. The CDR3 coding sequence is TGTGCCAGCAGCTTCGGGCTAGCGGGGGGCGATGAGCAGTTCTTC. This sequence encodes CASSFGLAGGDEQFF.

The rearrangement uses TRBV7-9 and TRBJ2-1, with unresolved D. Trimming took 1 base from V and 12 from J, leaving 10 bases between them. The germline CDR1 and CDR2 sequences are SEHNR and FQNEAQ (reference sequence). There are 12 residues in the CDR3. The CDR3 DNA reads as TGTGCCAGCAGCTTAGTGGACCCGGGGCAGTTCTTC. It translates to CASSLVDPGQFF.

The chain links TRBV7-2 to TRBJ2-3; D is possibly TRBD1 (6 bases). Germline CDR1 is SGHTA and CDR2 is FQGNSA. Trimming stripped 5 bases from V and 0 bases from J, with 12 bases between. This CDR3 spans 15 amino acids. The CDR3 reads CASSVRGSSTDTQYF. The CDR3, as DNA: TGTGCCAGCAGCGTCAGGGGCTCTAGCACAGATACGCAGTATTTT.

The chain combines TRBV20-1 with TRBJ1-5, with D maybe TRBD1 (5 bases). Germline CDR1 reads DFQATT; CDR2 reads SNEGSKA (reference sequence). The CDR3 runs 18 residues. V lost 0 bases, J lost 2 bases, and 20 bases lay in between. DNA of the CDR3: TGCAGTGCTAGAGATAGGACACTCACTGACGGGGGCAATCAGCCCCAGCATTTT. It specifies CSARDRTLTDGGNQPQHF.

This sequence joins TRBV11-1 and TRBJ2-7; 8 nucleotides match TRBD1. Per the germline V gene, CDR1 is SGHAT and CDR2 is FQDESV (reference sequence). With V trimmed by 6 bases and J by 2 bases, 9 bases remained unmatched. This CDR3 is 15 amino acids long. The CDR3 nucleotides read TGTGCCAGCAGTTACGGACAGGGATCCACCTACGAGCAGTACTTC. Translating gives CASSYGQGSTYEQYF.

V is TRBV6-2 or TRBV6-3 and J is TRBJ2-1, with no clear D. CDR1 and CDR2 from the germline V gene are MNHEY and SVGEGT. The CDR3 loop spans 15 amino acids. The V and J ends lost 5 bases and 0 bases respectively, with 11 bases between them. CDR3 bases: TGTGCCAGCAGTCCTAAACTCGTCTCCTACAATGAGCAGTTCTTC. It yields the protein CASSPKLVSYNEQFF.

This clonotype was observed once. The CDR3 nucleotides are TGCGCCAGCAGCTTAACAGAGTCCTACGAGCAGTACTTC. Translating it yields CASSLTESYEQYF. This rearrangement joins TRBV5-1 to TRBJ2-7; D unclear. CDR3 size: 13 residues. The germline V gene encodes CDR1 SGHRS and CDR2 YFSETQ. Trimming shortened V by 2 bases and J by 1 base, and 7 bases separated the two germline ends.

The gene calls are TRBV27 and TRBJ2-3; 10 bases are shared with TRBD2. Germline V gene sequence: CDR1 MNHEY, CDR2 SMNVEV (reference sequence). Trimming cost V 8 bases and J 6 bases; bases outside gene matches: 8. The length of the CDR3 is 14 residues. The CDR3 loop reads CASLSLLAGDTQYF. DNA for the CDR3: TGTGCCAGCCTCTCTCTACTAGCGGGGGATACGCAGTATTTT.

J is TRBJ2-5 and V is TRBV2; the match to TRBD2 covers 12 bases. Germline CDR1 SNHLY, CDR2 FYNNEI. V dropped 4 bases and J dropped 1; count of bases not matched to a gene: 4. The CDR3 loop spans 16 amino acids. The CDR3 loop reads CASSGLAGDLQETQYF. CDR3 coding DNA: TGTGCCAGCAGTGGACTAGCGGGGGACCTCCAAGAGACCCAGTACTTC.

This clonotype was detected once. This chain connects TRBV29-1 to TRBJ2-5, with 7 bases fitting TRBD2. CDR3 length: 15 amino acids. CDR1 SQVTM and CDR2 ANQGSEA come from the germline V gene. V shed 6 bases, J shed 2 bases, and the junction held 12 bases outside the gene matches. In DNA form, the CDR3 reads TGCAGCGTCGCCGGCCTAGCGGTTAATCAAGAGACCCAGTACTTC. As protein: CSVAGLAVNQETQYF.

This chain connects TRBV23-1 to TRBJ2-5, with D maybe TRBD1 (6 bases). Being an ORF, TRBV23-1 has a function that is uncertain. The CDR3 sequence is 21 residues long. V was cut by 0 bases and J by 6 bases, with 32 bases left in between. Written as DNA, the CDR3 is TGCGCCAGCAGTCAATCTCGCCGGACAATCACGGGACATGTGCGAGAGAAGACCCAGTACTTC. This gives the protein CASSQSRRTITGHVREKTQYF.

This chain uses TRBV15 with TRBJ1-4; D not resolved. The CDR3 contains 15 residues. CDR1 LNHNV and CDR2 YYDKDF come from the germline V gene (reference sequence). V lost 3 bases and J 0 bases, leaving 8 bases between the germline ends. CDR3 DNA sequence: TGTGCCACCAGCAGCTCAGTCGCAACTAATGAAAAACTGTTTTTT. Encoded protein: CATSSSVATNEKLFF.

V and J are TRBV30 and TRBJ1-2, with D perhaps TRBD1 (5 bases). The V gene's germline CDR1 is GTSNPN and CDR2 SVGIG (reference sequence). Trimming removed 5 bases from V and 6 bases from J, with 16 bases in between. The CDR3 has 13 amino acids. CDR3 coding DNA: TGTGCCTGGCGTGGGGGGGGTAGGGATGGCTACACCTTC. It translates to CAWRGGGRDGYTF. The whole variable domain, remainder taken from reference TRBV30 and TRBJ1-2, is SQTIHQWPATLVQPVGSPLSLECTVEGTSNPNLYWYRQAAGRGLQLLFYSVGIGQISSEVPQNLSASRPQDRQFILSSKKLLLSDSGFYLCAWRGGGRDGYTFGSGTRLTVV.

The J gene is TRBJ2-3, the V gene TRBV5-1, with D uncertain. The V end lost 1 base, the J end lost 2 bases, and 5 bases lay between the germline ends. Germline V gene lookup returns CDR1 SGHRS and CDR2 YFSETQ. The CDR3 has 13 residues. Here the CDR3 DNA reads TGCGCCAGCAGCTTGAGCCCCACAGATACGCAGTATTTT. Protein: CASSLSPTDTQYF.

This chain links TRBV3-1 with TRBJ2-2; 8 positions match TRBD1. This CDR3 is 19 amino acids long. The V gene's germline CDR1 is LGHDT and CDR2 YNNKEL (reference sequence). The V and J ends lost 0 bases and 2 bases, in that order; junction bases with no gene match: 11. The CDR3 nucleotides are TGTGCCAGCAGCCAAGATGCGCCGGGACAGGAGACCAACACCGGGGAGCTGTTTTTT. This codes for CASSQDAPGQETNTGELFF.

The CDR3 loop reads CASSIWGLNGETQYF. The CDR3 region has the DNA TGTGCCAGTAGTATTTGGGGGTTAAATGGGGAGACCCAGTACTTC. The chain joins TRBV19 to TRBJ2-5; either TRBD1 or TRBD2 may fit D (5 bases each). Looked up from germline, CDR1 is LNHDA and CDR2 is SQIVND (reference sequence). This CDR3 contains 15 residues. Trimming cost V 3 bases and J 5 bases, with 16 bases left between them.

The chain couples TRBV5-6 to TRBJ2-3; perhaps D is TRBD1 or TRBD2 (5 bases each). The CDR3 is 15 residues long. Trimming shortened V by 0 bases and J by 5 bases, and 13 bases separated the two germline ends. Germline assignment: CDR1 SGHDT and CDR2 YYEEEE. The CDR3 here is CASSLGVGTGDTQYF. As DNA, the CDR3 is TGTGCCAGCAGCTTGGGGGTCGGGACGGGAGATACGCAGTATTTT.

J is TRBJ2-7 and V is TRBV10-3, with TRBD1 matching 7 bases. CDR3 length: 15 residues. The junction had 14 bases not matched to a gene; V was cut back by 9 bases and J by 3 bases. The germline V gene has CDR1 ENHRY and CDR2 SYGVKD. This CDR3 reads CAIANTGTEDYEQYF. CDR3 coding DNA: TGTGCCATTGCAAATACCGGGACAGAGGACTACGAGCAGTACTTC.

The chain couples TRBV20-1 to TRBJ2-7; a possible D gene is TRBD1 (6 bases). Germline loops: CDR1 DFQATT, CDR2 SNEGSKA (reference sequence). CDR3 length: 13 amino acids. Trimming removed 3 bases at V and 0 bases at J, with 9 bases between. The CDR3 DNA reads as TGCAGTGCTAGGGGACATTCCTCCTACGAGCAGTACTTC. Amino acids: CSARGHSSYEQYF.

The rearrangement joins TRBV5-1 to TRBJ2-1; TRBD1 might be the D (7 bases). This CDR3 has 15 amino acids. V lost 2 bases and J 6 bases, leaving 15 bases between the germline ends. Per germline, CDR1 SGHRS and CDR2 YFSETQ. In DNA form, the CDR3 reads TGCGCCAGCAGCTTCCCAGGGGGACTGCGCAATGAGCAGTTCTTC. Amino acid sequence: CASSFPGGLRNEQFF.

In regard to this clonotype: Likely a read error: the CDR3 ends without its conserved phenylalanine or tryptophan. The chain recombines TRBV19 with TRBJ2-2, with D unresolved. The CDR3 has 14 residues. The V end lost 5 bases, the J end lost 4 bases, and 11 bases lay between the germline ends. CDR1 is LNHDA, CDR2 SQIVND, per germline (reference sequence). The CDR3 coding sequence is TGTGCCAGTAGTTCCGGGTTCCCCACCGGGGAGCTGTTTCTT. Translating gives CASSSGFPTGELFL.

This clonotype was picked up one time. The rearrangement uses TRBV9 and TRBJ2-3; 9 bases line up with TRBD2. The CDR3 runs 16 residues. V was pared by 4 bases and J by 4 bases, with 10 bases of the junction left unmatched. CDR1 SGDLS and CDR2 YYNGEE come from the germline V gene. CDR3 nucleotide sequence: TGTGCCAGCAGCCTGCTGGCGGGGGGGCCGCCAGATACGCAGTATTTT. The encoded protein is CASSLLAGGPPDTQYF.

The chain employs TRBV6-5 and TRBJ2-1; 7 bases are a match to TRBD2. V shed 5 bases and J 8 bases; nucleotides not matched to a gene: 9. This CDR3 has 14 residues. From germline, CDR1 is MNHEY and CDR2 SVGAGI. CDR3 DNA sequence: TGTGCCAGCAGTCACCTAGCGGTCAGGGATGAGCAGTTCTTC. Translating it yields CASSHLAVRDEQFF.